Listed here are 14 T cell receptor beta chains from one sample, sequenced in a study of Graves' ophthalmopathy and Graves' hyperthyroidism. The authors amplified TCR beta CDR3 regions, and they did so from RNA transcripts for repertoire sequencing. First-round RT-PCR used HTBI primers; second-round multiplex PCR followed. A single record per CDR3 protein comes from TCRdb applying MiXCR to the multiplex PCR reads. The repertoire holds around 1.1 million distinct CDR3 sequences, less than 45% seen once, with 11% in the top ten. Specimen: peripheral blood or thyroid tissue (not recorded which). The origin of the receptors is an adult man with Graves' hyperthyroidism.

This clonotype was observed a few times. The rearrangement links TRBV5-6 to TRBJ1-5; 7 bases fit TRBD1. Germline V gives CDR1 SGHDT, CDR2 YYEEEE. V lost 4 bases, J lost 15 bases, and 10 bases stayed unmatched. This CDR3 comprises 12 residues. CDR3 loop: CASSRTDREWHF. The CDR3 DNA reads as TGTGCCAGCAGCAGAACCGACAGGGAATGGCATTTT.

This clonotype was counted between two and nine times. This chain links TRBV6-2 or TRBV6-3 with TRBJ2-5, with 8 nucleotides matching TRBD1. V shed 4 bases and J 5 bases; nucleotides not matched to a gene: 6. The CDR3 is 14 residues long. Germline V CDR1 and CDR2: MNHEY, SVGEGT. The CDR3 sequence: CASSSLTGDETQYF. In DNA, the CDR3 is TGTGCCAGCAGTTCCTTGACAGGGGACGAGACCCAGTACTTC.

In this sample, this clonotype turned up many times. This sequence joins TRBV5-1 and TRBJ2-2; unclear D gene. Trimming stripped 4 bases from V and 4 bases from J, with 11 bases between. Germline-derived CDR1 and CDR2 are SGHRS and YFSETQ. The CDR3 consists of 14 residues. CDR3 region: CASSHKSTTGELFF. Here the CDR3 DNA reads TGCGCCAGCAGCCACAAATCAACCACCGGGGAGCTGTTTTTT.

This clonotype has a handful of counts. This chain uses TRBV7-2 with TRBJ2-2; 8 bases line up with TRBD2. The J segment lost 7 bases and the V segment lost 2 bases, leaving 9 bases of the junction unmatched. CDR3 size: 16 residues. Germline CDR1 is SGHTA and CDR2 is FQGNSA. The CDR3 is CASSLPGGPYGGELFF. Here the CDR3 DNA reads TGTGCCAGCAGCTTACCGGGAGGGCCGTATGGCGGGGAGCTGTTTTTT.

This clonotype was seen repeatedly, ten times or more. The CDR3: CAISAGGEGMNTEAFF. The CDR3 DNA is TGTGCCATCAGTGCCGGGGGGGAGGGAATGAACACTGAAGCTTTCTTT. This chain connects TRBV10-3 to TRBJ1-1; weak D call: TRBD1 (5 bases). The CDR3 has 16 amino acids. The germline CDR1 and CDR2 sequences are ENHRY and SYGVKD. V was trimmed by 4 bases and J by 0 bases, leaving 15 bases between them.

The V call is TRBV19, the J call TRBJ2-7, with 8 bases matching TRBD1. CDR3 length: 19 residues. V lost 6 bases to trimming and J lost 0 bases; unmatched junction nucleotides: 19. Germline values: CDR1 LNHDA, CDR2 SQIVND (reference sequence). The CDR3 sequence is CASSRGRSKGQANSYEQYF. The CDR3 nucleotides are TGTGCCAGTAGCAGAGGCCGAAGTAAGGGACAGGCGAACTCCTACGAGCAGTACTTC.

This clonotype occurred many times. The gene calls are TRBV7-6 and TRBJ1-2; D is unresolved. Germline loops: CDR1 SGHVS, CDR2 FNYEAQ. The CDR3 has 13 residues. Trimming removed 5 bases from V and 7 bases from J, with 14 bases in between. The CDR3 DNA is TGTGCCAGCAGCGAGACCCGGGCCGGTGGCTACACCTTC. Residues: CASSETRAGGYTF.

This clonotype was seen once. The J gene is TRBJ1-5, the V gene TRBV10-1; 7 bases align to TRBD1. The V gene end was trimmed by 2 bases and the J gene end by 5 bases; junction bases not matched to a gene: 0. The CDR3 has 13 residues. Germline V gene sequence: CDR1 WNHNN, CDR2 SYGVQD (reference sequence). CDR3 protein: CASSEGQDQPQHF. The CDR3 bases are TGCGCCAGCAGTGAGGGACAGGATCAGCCCCAGCATTTT.

The chain is built from TRBV7-6 and TRBJ2-7; D may correspond to TRBD1 or TRBD2 (5 bases each). The V end was cut by 3 bases, the J end by 2 bases, with 14 bases between. The CDR3 is made up of 15 amino acids. Germline lookup yields CDR1 SGHVS and CDR2 FNYEAQ. CDR3 bases: TGTGCCAGCAGCTTGTCCGGGACCGCAACCTACGAGCAGTACTTC. Its protein is CASSLSGTATYEQYF.

This clonotype was observed a few times. At one end the junction does not follow the germline gene, possibly because of a read error. The chain combines TRBV10-3 with TRBJ1-1; possible D gene TRBD1, 5 bases. The CDR3 covers 14 residues. CDR1 and CDR2 from the germline V gene are ENHRY and SYGVKD. The DNA for the CDR3 is TGTGCCAGCAGTTGGGGGGATTCGAACACTGAAGCTTTCTTT. Translating it yields CASSWGDSNTEAFF.

The CDR3 coding sequence is TGTGCCTTATCCCCCGGGACAGGCGTTAACAATCAGCCCCAGCATTTT. Translated: CALSPGTGVNNQPQHF. This sequence joins TRBV7-9 and TRBJ1-5; TRBD1 matches 8 bases. The CDR3 consists of 16 residues. V dropped 11 bases and J dropped 3; count of bases not matched to a gene: 15. Germline-derived CDR1 and CDR2 are SEHNR and FQNEAQ (reference sequence).

This clonotype has just a few counts. Just one base apart from a much larger clone, this may be a read error. CDR3 in amino acids: CASSNTGANVLTF. As DNA, the CDR3 is TGCGCCAGCAGCAATACTGGGGCCAACGTCCTGACTTTC. The genes are TRBV5-1 and TRBJ2-6; D gene uncertain. The CDR3 covers 13 residues. Trimming removed 4 bases at V and 2 bases at J, with 4 bases between. The germline gives CDR1 SGHRS, CDR2 YFSETQ.

This clonotype was found a few times. The chain combines TRBV29-1 with TRBJ2-3, with 7 bases matching TRBD2. Trimming took 3 bases from V and 2 from J; bases not matched to a gene: 8. CDR3 length: 15 residues. Germline-derived CDR1 and CDR2 are SQVTM and ANQGSEA. The CDR3 reads CSVDLAGGNTDTQYF. CDR3 sequence (DNA): TGCAGCGTTGATCTTGCCGGGGGGAACACAGATACGCAGTATTTT.

The sample holds many counts of this clonotype. This rearrangement joins TRBV19 to TRBJ1-2, with a possible D match to TRBD1 (6 bases). This CDR3 has 13 residues. Trimming took off 6 bases at V and 5 bases at J, with 13 bases between the two ends. The V gene's germline CDR1 is LNHDA and CDR2 SQIVND (reference sequence). CDR3 loop: CASSGQPGYGYTF. DNA for the CDR3: TGTGCCAGTAGCGGACAGCCAGGGTATGGCTACACCTTC. Based on the CDR3 plus reference TRBV19 and TRBJ1-2, the full variable domain is DGGITQSPKYLFRKEGQNVTLSCEQNLNHDAMYWYRQDPGQGLRLIYYSQIVNDFQKGDIAEGYSVSREKKESFPLTVTSAQKNPTAFYLCASSGQPGYGYTFGSGTRLTVV.